These 8 T cell receptor beta chains were all obtained from the same sample, sequenced in a study of cytomegalovirus exposure and HLA in healthy donors. 60 Vbeta and 13 Jbeta primers were used in PCR. TCRdb's table, derived via immunoSEQ multiplex PCR, lists solely in-frame clones and lacks some. Of about 120,000 clones listed, about 80% are singletons. The specimen sequenced was PBMCs. The receptors come from a female donor in good health and CMV-seropositive.

The rearrangement uses TRBV7-2 and TRBJ1-2; D uncertain. The CDR3 consists of 16 residues. V was shortened by 5 bases and J by 8 bases, with 24 bases between the two germline ends. Germline CDR1 reads SGHTA; CDR2 reads FQGNSA. The CDR3 loop reads CASSPVSGKGPKGYTF. Written as DNA, the CDR3 is TGTGCCAGCAGCCCCGTATCCGGGAAGGGTCCCAAAGGCTACACCTTC.

The V call is TRBV4-2, the J call TRBJ2-7; D may be TRBD2 (5 bases). The CDR3 runs 15 residues. The germline CDR1 and CDR2 sequences are LGHNA and YNFKEQ. Trimming shortened V by 8 bases and J by 0 bases, and 17 bases separated the two germline ends. CDR3 bases: TGTGCCAGCCACCCAAACCCGGGGAGCTCCTACGAGCAGTACTTC. It yields the protein CASHPNPGSSYEQYF.

Worth noting for this clone: The germline gene is not matched at one end of the junction; a read error may be the cause. The chain uses TRBV7-9 and TRBJ2-1; 12 bases line up with TRBD2. Germline V gene lookup returns CDR1 SEHNR and CDR2 FQNEAQ (reference sequence). The CDR3 length is 17 residues. The CDR3 sequence: CSSSQRRLAGDYNEQFF. Here the CDR3 DNA reads TGTTCCAGCAGCCAAAGGCGACTAGCGGGGGACTACAATGAGCAGTTCTTC.

This chain uses TRBV19 with TRBJ2-3, with 11 bases that match TRBD2. The CDR3 contains 16 residues. Germline V gene lookup returns CDR1 LNHDA and CDR2 SQIVND (reference sequence). V lost 1 base to trimming and J lost 2 bases; unmatched junction nucleotides: 2. CDR3 loop: CASSIGLAGTTDTQYF. In nucleotides, the CDR3 is TGTGCCAGTAGTATAGGACTAGCGGGGACCACAGATACGCAGTATTTT.

The rearrangement uses TRBV7-8 and TRBJ2-3; possible D gene TRBD2, 5 bases. The CDR3 is 13 amino acids. V lost 1 base and J 6 bases, leaving 8 bases between the germline ends. Germline CDR1 SGHVS, CDR2 FQNEAQ. Here the CDR3 reads CASSLVRVDTQYF. CDR3 in DNA: TGTGCCAGCAGCTTAGTGAGGGTGGATACGCAGTATTTT.

This chain links TRBV7-2 with TRBJ1-5, with a tentative D call TRBD1 (6 bases). V was cut by 3 bases and J by 4 bases, with 7 bases left in between. Per germline, CDR1 SGHTA and CDR2 FQGNSA. This CDR3 contains 13 residues. The DNA of the CDR3 is TGTGCCAGCAGCTTCCAGGGGAATCAGCCCCAGCATTTT. Amino acid sequence: CASSFQGNQPQHF.

The J gene is TRBJ2-2, the V gene TRBV28; D ambiguous. Looked up from germline, CDR1 is MDHEN and CDR2 is SYDVKM. The CDR3 is made up of 16 amino acids. Trimming removed 3 bases from V and 0 bases from J, with 11 bases in between. The CDR3 DNA reads as TGTGCCAGCAGTTTCCTTCCAGATACGAACACCGGGGAGCTGTTTTTT. Its translation is CASSFLPDTNTGELFF.

This clone has just a few counts. The chain couples TRBV28 to TRBJ1-5; the match to TRBD1 covers 8 bases. The V and J ends lost 2 bases and 6 bases, in that order; junction bases with no gene match: 6. Germline V lookup: CDR1 MDHEN, CDR2 SYDVKM. The CDR3 sequence is 15 residues long. The CDR3 loop is CASSLTGGRIQPQHF. The CDR3 nucleotides read TGTGCCAGCAGTTTAACAGGGGGTAGGATTCAGCCCCAGCATTTT.